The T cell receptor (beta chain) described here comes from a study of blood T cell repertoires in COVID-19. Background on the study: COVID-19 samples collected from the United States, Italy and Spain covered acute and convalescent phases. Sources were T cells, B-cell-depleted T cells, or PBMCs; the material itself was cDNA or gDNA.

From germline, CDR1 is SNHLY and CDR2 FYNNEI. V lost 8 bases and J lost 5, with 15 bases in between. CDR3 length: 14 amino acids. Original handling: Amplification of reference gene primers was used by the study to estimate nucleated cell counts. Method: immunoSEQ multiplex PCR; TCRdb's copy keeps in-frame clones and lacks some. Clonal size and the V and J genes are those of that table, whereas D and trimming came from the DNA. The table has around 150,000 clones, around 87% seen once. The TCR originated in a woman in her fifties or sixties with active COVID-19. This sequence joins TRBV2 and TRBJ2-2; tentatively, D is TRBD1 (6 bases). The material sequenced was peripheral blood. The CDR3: CASVGAYRTGELFF. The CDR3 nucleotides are TGTGCCAGCGTGGGGGCCTACAGAACCGGGGAGCTGTTTTTT.